The T cell receptor beta chain under discussion was sequenced for a study of T and B cells in COVID-19 patients (dated by TCRdb to 2018 to 2020). A note on the overall study: In this study, adaptive immunity was profiled in COVID-19 patients who either had active infection or had recovered, using TRB and IGH repertoire sequencing of peripheral blood. A recovered cohort was made up of some 18 patients contributing approximately 20 samples, mostly after mild to moderate COVID-19 managed as outpatients. Median age was about 30 years in the recovered cohort versus 67 years in the active-infection cohort. Of the roughly 22 patients in the active-infection cohort, 12 to 13 were critically ill and needed mechanical ventilation or ECMO. Comorbidities linked to unfavorable COVID-19 outcome were present in about 90% of the 20 patients in the active-infection cohort. Over 7 million TCR sequences were analysed from a TCR and BCR sequence repository that comprised 35 or so patients and around 70 time points. Because samples were available both during active disease and after recovery, two patients were counted in both the recovered and the active cohorts. An age-matched reference group of 39 healthy donors negative for COVID-19 antibodies served as the comparison for repertoire analyses. Up to roughly 10 follow-up blood samples were collected per patient, with some samples spanning different disease stages in the same individual. What the study reported, not specific to this receptor: Blood samples obtained from mildly ill patients during symptoms, as well as early samples obtained from severe cases, were available only in scarce numbers. A total of fewer than 2,500 TCR clusters were exclusive to the recovered cohort, and around 31 of those clusters were low-pGen clusters. Patients with COVID-19 were reported to show strongly skewed TRBV/TRBJ gene usage. During active COVID-19 the TRB repertoires were highly clonal, but at recovery diversity and richness rose above the levels seen in healthy donors. It was stated that prospective validation of the reported TCR clusters was required before the clusters could be put to clinical use. Specific T cell subsets (CD4+/Treg/CD8+) and sorted SARS-CoV-2-responsive or tetramer+ T cells had not yet been sequenced, and the corresponding sequencing experiments were ongoing. The cohort was considered too small for HLA contributions to COVID-19 susceptibility or severity to be assessed.

Points on this clonotype: Its antigen is unknown. One base away there is no much larger clone; base qualities are not given.

This sample was sequenced with an Illumina MiSeq. Multiplex PCR with BIOMED2 TRB-A/B primer pools was used to amplify TRB rearrangements. Illumina-compatible adapters and 7-nucleotide sample barcodes were added to the amplicons in two consecutive PCRs. Phusion HS II polymerase was used for all library PCRs. Amplicons were purified from gel with the NucleoSpin Gel and PCR Clean-up kit, quantified on Qubit, and pooled at about 3.7 nM. Before Illumina next-generation sequencing, the quality of the amplicon pool was assessed on an Agilent 2100 Bioanalyzer. The study's processing was this. TRB rearrangements were annotated with MiXCR 3.0.8 using the default MiXCR reference library. Non-productive reads and sequences with fewer than 2 reads were excluded, and each unique CDR3 nucleotide sequence counted as one clone. Clonality, diversity, richness and V-J gene usage were calculated in R 3.5.1. TCR clustering by CDR3 similarity used GLIPH2, with generation probabilities calculated by OLGA. Only GLIPH2 clusters with at least four unique TCR clonotypes present in at least three individuals were retained. TCRdb's own reprocessing of the public reads used fastp at Q25 and MiXCR and kept productive beta chains. Entries are consolidated by CDR3 protein sequence, retaining the most common genes and DNA. The V and J calls follow TCRdb's processing rather than the paper's. The sample table holds around 6,700 distinct CDR3 sequences, of which 20% to 30% were seen once. The top ten constitute approximately 10% of the sample.

The CDR3 runs 14 residues from the cysteine to the phenylalanine. The retained sequence is limited to the CDR3, 42 bases, with the frame set at the first base. Deletion took 3 bases off V and 4 bases off J, with a span of 13 bases between the germline ends. CDR1 DFQATT and CDR2 SNEGSKA were looked up in the germline V gene (reference sequence). Genomic DNA extracted from blood, in amounts of 250-500 ng, served as the starting material for amplifying TRB repertoires. The chain is assembled from TRBV20-1 and TRBJ2-1, with the D segment identity uncertain. The sample was blood. The sequence came from a human donor with active COVID-19. The nucleotide sequence is TGCAGTGCTAGCCCTCAATCGGCTTACAATGAGCAGTTCTTC. Translated, this is CSASPQSAYNEQFF.